The sequence of this T cell receptor beta chain was determined in a study of cytomegalovirus exposure and HLA in healthy donors. Study observations and caveats: The classifier reportedly diagnosed cytomegalovirus status with high sensitivity and specificity. Later examination showed HLA-associated TCR beta chains had greater clonal expansion than equally common others.

This CDR3 region has 14 residues. The germline V gene has CDR1 LNHNV and CDR2 YYDKDF (reference sequence). Trimming removed 0 bases from V and 5 bases from J, with 8 bases in between. The PCR had 60 Vbeta and 13 Jbeta primers. Assay: immunoSEQ multiplex PCR; the TCRdb copy retains only in-frame clones and omits some. The data hold roughly 100,000 clones, with more than 60% observed a single time. About this clone: Its matching antigen is unknown.

This sequence joins TRBV15 and TRBJ1-5; D unclear. The sequence was obtained from a man between 25 and 39 years old in good health and CMV-seronegative. Specimen: PBMCs. The CDR3 DNA reads TGTGCCACCAGCAGAGACTTAACGGATCAGCCCCAGCATTTT. Translating it yields CATSRDLTDQPQHF.